A selection of T cell receptor beta chains follows, all from one sample in a study of OX40 agonist ivuxolimab in advanced cancers. Method: immunoSEQ multiplex PCR; TCRdb's copy keeps in-frame clones and lacks some. The sample consists of 65,000 to 80,000 clones, more than 85% of them appearing once. The source material was CD4+ or CD8+ T cells sorted from blood, sampled in a trial of the OX40 agonist ivuxolimab. The source is an adult with an advanced solid tumor such as melanoma, head and neck, liver or kidney cancer. Each CDR3 is given with its conserved first and last residue. A D gene is named only where the DNA matches it firmly. The size of a clone is reported for some rows only, either as once, few or many, or as a class for expanded clones.

>.|TRBJ2-2|TRBV5-6|TRBD1
TGTGCCAGCAGCTTGGTTTCCGGGACAGGGTACACCGGGGAGCTGTTTTTT
CASSLVSGTGYTGELFF
>.|TRBJ2-3|TRBV19|TRBD2
TGTGCCAGTAGCCCCGGACTAGCGCGAACAGATACGCAGTATTTT
CASSPGLARTDTQYF
>.|TRBJ2-5|TRBV14|.
TGTGCCAGCAGCCAAGAACTAATAGAGACCCAGTACTTC
CASSQELIETQYF
>.|TRBJ2-3|TRBV30|.
TGTGCCTGGAGTGGTGGGGGCAGGGATACGCAGTATTTT
CAWSGGGRDTQYF
>.|TRBJ1-3|TRBV6-1|.
TGTGCCAGCAGTGAAGGAGGGTCCTCTGGAAACACCATATATTTT
CASSEGGSSGNTIYF
>.|TRBJ2-7|TRBV13|.
TGTGCCAGCAGCTCGCGACAGGCCCACTACGAGCAGTACTTC
CASSSRQAHYEQYF
>.|TRBJ2-1|TRBV27|.
TGTGCCAGCAGTAATGGACCCGGCAATGAGCAGTTCTTC
CASSNGPGNEQFF
>.|TRBJ2-1|TRBV29-1|.
TGCAGCGTTGCCTCCTACAATGAGCAGTTCTTC
CSVASYNEQFF
>.|TRBJ2-7|TRBV29-1|TRBD1
TGCAGCGTTGAAGGGGACAGCTACGAGCAGTACTTC
CSVEGDSYEQYF
>.|TRBJ1-3|TRBV18|.
TGTGCCAGCTCACCACGGGGTCCTCACTCTGGAAACACCATATATTTT
CASSPRGPHSGNTIYF
>.|TRBJ1-5|TRBV6-1|.
TGTGCCAGCAGAGGGACCGTAAGCAGCAATCAGCCCCAGCATTTT
CASRGTVSSNQPQHF
>.|TRBJ1-1|TRBV7-6|.
TGTGCCAGCAGCTTAGGATCCAGGCAGAACACTGAAGCTTTCTTT
CASSLGSRQNTEAFF
>.|TRBJ2-7|TRBV2|TRBD1
TGTGCCAGCAGTCTCCCGGACAGGGGAGGTTTCTACGAGCAGTACTTC
CASSLPDRGGFYEQYF
>.|TRBJ2-7|TRBV19|TRBD2
TGTGCCAGTAGTGTCACTACTAGCGGCGGGTACGAGCAGTACTTC
CASSVTTSGGYEQYF
>.|TRBJ1-6|TRBV11-2|.
TGTGCCAGCGTCACGGGGTTTGGTTCACCCCTCCACTTT
CASVTGFGSPLHF
>.|TRBJ1-3|TRBV4-3|.
TGCGCCAGCAGCCTCGACCGACAACACGGGACCGACGGAAACACCATATATTTT
CASSLDRQHGTDGNTIYF
>.|TRBJ2-7|TRBV5-8|TRBD1
TGTGCCAGCAGCCCTAGGACAGGGTTGAAGCACGAGCAGTACTTC
CASSPRTGLKHEQYF
>.|TRBJ1-4|TRBV29-1|TRBD1
TGCAGCGTTATACAGGGGCGATCAATGGAACTGTTTTTT
CSVIQGRSMELFF
>.|TRBJ2-2|TRBV29-1|.
TGCAGCGCATGGGGGCCCGACACCGGGGAGCTGTTTTTT
CSAWGPDTGELFF
>.|TRBJ2-7|TRBV19|TRBD1
TGTGCCAGTAGTTCACCCCCGGGGACAGCTGACTCCTACGAGCAGTACTTC
CASSSPPGTADSYEQYF
>once|TRBJ2-5|TRBV7-6|.
TGTGCCAGCGAGGAAGTCGGGGGCCTCTATCAAGAGACCCAGTACTTC
CASEEVGGLYQETQYF
>.|TRBJ2-7|TRBV25-1|TRBD1
TGTGCCAGCAGTGATTGGACAGGGTATTTCTCCTACGAGCAGTACTTC
CASSDWTGYFSYEQYF
>.|TRBJ1-1|TRBV27|.
TGTGCCAGCAGCCCGGCTGGGGGTGAAGCTTTCTTT
CASSPAGGEAFF
>.|TRBJ2-5|TRBV19|.
TGTGCCAGTAGTATAGAACACCGCAGGTTAGAGACCCAGTACTTC
CASSIEHRRLETQYF
>.|TRBJ2-1|TRBV19|TRBD2
TGTGCCAGTAGTACCGCTAGCGGAGTCTCCTACAATGAGCAGTTCTTC
CASSTASGVSYNEQFF
>.|TRBJ2-1|TRBV5-5|TRBD2
TGTGCCAGCACCAATCTACTAGCGGGAGGGCTGGAAAGCTCCTACAATGAGCAGTTCTTC
CASTNLLAGGLESSYNEQFF
>.|TRBJ1-1|TRBV11-2|.
TGTGCCAGCAGCTATGAAGAGTGGGGGACTGAAGCTTTCTTT
CASSYEEWGTEAFF
>.|TRBJ2-3|TRBV27|.
TGTGCCAGCAGTTTGACGGCAGGGGTTTACACAGATACGCAGTATTTT
CASSLTAGVYTDTQYF
>.|TRBJ1-2|TRBV29-1|TRBD1
TGCAGCGTGCGAACGACAGGGCGCCCTAACTATGGCTACACCTTC
CSVRTTGRPNYGYTF
>.|TRBJ1-1|TRBV27|.
TGTGCCAGCAGTTTCTCGGCCTACACTGAAGCTTTCTTT
CASSFSAYTEAFF
>.|TRBJ2-1|TRBV11-3|.
TGTGCCAGCAGCTTAGGGGGACTTTTTAATGAGCAGTTCTTC
CASSLGGLFNEQFF
>.|TRBJ2-1|TRBV27|.
TGTGCCAGCAAGGGAGAGAGCTCCTACAATGAGCAGTTCTTC
CASKGESSYNEQFF
>few|TRBJ1-2|TRBV19|.
TGTGCCAGTAGTATAATGGCAAATTATGGCTACACCTTC
CASSIMANYGYTF
>.|TRBJ1-1|TRBV19|.
TGTGCCAGTAGTATACTGCCCGGAACTTTTGAAGCTTTCTTT
CASSILPGTFEAFF
>.|TRBJ1-5|TRBV19|TRBD1
TGTGCCAGTAGTCCTGGGACAGGGGGGAGCAATCAGCCCCAGCATTTT
CASSPGTGGSNQPQHF
>.|TRBJ1-2|TRBV2|.
TGTGCCAGCAGTGGGAGTCCCTATGGCTACACCTTC
CASSGSPYGYTF
>.|TRBJ2-7|TRBV4-1|.
TGCGCCAGCAGCCAAGAAACGGGACTCCCCTCCTACGAGCAGTACTTC
CASSQETGLPSYEQYF
>.|TRBJ2-1|TRBV27|TRBD2
TGTGCCAGCGGACTAGCTGGGGCCGATGAGCAGTTCTTC
CASGLAGADEQFF
>once|TRBJ1-1|TRBV20-1|TRBD1
TGCAGTGCTGACAGGGGGCTGGAAGCTTTCTTT
CSADRGLEAFF
>.|TRBJ1-1|TRBV9|.
TGTGCCAGCAGCCTTGGGGGAGTTGGGACTGAAGCTTTCTTT
CASSLGGVGTEAFF
>.|TRBJ1-2|TRBV29-1|.
TGCAGCGCCGGAGGCGTTTCCTATGGCTACACCTTC
CSAGGVSYGYTF
>.|TRBJ2-1|TRBV6-4|.
TGTGCCAGCAGTGCCGGGACCTCAATCGAGCAGTTCTTC
CASSAGTSIEQFF
>.|TRBJ2-1|TRBV9|.
TGTGCCAGCAGCGTAGCAGGGGATGAGCAGTTCTTC
CASSVAGDEQFF
>few|TRBJ1-1|TRBV28|.
TGTGCCAGCAGCCGCGCTAGGGGAACTGAAGCTTTCTTT
CASSRARGTEAFF
>.|TRBJ2-1|TRBV19|.
TGTGCCAGTATGTCGTGGGAGGGGGCGCCGAATGAGCAGTTCTTC
CASMSWEGAPNEQFF